Below, one T cell receptor beta chain is given with its context. The data were taken from a study of blood T cell repertoires in COVID-19. The assay was immunoSEQ multiplex PCR, and TCRdb's table has in-frame clones only and misses some. Seen here are some 270,000 clones, 85% to 90% observed once, and the top ten hold 4.1%. The specimen sequenced was PBMCs or T cells enriched from blood (not recorded which). This clonotype was sampled from a woman under 40 with acute COVID-19.

CDR3 coding DNA: TGTGCCAGCAGCTGGGAACAGGGGGTTGAGCAGTACTTC. This sequence encodes CASSWEQGVEQYF. The chain carries TRBV7-9 and TRBJ2-7, with TRBD1 matching 8 bases. This CDR3 contains 13 residues. Germline trimming cut 4 bases from V and 7 bases from J; bases unmatched to any gene: 6. CDR1 is SEHNR, CDR2 FQNEAQ, per germline (reference sequence).